Described below is a single TCR beta chain sequence and its context. In its sample, this clone was seen a few times. This receptor's antigen is unknown. No clone much larger than this one lies a single base away; base qualities are absent. The sample originates from a study of long-term antiretroviral therapy in people with HIV (dated by TCRdb to between 2021 and 2022). Notes on the research overall: The earliest samples were collected approximately a decade before the 2015 WHO recommendation for immediate ART, a period when ART was typically delayed until CD4 counts fell. No cross-contamination during QIAcube processing turned up in test extractions that ran a monoclonal T-cell line alongside 33 polyclonal samples. A total of roughly 200 cryopreserved PBMC samples were contributed to the cohort by 30 adults with confirmed HIV infection, with samples collected serially over a mean of roughly six years (range 1-12). Of the roughly 31 participants with HIV, fewer than twelve were female. A retrospective serial study tested whether changes in peripheral blood TRB repertoire composition and diversity were associated with ART initiation and durable HIV suppression. Findings and caveats that apply to the study as a whole: Starting ART was linked to a significant rise in TRB diversity, yet even after long-term ART the diversity remained significantly lower than in transplant donor controls. No data were available on ART adherence, viral resistance or therapy changes, limiting inferences about post-ART repertoire changes. HIV repertoires had narrower CDR3 length ranges than controls, and the network structure suggested an antigen-experienced repertoire that shifted only slightly toward naive after ART. Because cell numbers in pre-ART samples were limited, unsorted PBMC were profiled instead of sorted CD4+ and CD8+ T cells. Owing to limited PBMC availability, only the TCR beta chain was sequenced, without alpha chain pairing. The repertoire was dominated across all time points by expanded TRB clones identified before ART initiation, although this dominance was seen to fluctuate and to decrease in many PLHIV after ART. Samples dated from the mid-2000s to the late 2010s, and the ART regimens used may be less effective than current ones.

Sequencing of the TRB variable region was done with the immunoSEQ hsTCRB v3.0 assay at survey level resolution. The target sequencing depth for TRB was about 40,000-55,000 T-cell genomes per sample. Pooled TRB libraries were sequenced on an Illumina MiSeq with a v3 150-cycle kit. The study's own analysis went as follows. Repertoire analysis ran in R within a reproducible Nextflow workflow covering QC, data transformation and analysis. Custom analyses were implemented in LymphoSeq2, an R package for AIRR-Seq data exploration. A few samples yielding fewer than 5000 total TRB sequences were excluded, leaving 188 analyzed HIV repertoires. Among the 200 or so HIV repertoires that were kept, 59 were collected before ART initiation and more than 120 were collected after ART initiation. Each repertoire was downsampled to 5000 TRB nucleotide sequences, and summary statistics were averaged across 100 downsampling iterations. The analysis kept only TRB sequences whose CDR3 regions were at least seven amino acids long. Two measures captured diversity: a Shannon entropy-derived clonality score and the Gini coefficient. Repertoire networks linked the top 5000 CDR3 amino acid sequences whenever two sequences differed by an edit distance of one. Antigen specificity groups and MHC restriction were predicted for TRB CDR3 amino acid sequences with GLIPH2. Known CMV, EBV, HIV or tissue antigen associations were flagged by matching CDR3 amino acid sequences against VDJdb and McPAS-TCR. Pre-ART, post-ART and control groups were compared with Wilcoxon signed-rank tests and Holm-Bonferroni correction. Imported from immuneACCESS, the table was reduced by TCRdb to in-frame sequences with V and J called. These copies leave out some clones; in studies compared against another copy, an unresolved V gene accounts for under half, and the cause of the remainder is not known. Clonal size and the V and J genes are those of that table, whereas D and trimming came from the DNA. For this sample the table gives 20,000 to 30,000 clones, of which 87% were detected only once. About 9% of the sample rests with the top ten.

From the cysteine through the phenylalanine, the CDR3 covers 15 amino acids. Just CDR3 DNA is preserved here, 45 bases in frame from base 1. The germline V gene (reference sequence) yields SEHNR for CDR1 and FQNEAQ for CDR2. V loses 1 base of germline sequence and J loses 2 bases, and the interval between the two ends is 9 bases. To be included, a participant needed at least one PBMC sample from before ART initiation plus at least two post-ART samples. Every participant with HIV received treatment in the United States of America. Before DNA extraction, cryopreserved samples of about 0.9-10 million PBMC were thawed and then washed. At the time of the earliest PBMC sample for each participant with HIV, ages ranged from 23 to 54 years. PBMC samples from each participant spanned 1-4 timepoints before ART initiation and 2-8 timepoints after ART initiation, with a median of 7 samples. For every participant, serial HIV viral load, CD4+ T-cell count, ART history and demographic data were obtained. Genomic DNA was extracted from unsorted PBMC with a Qiagen kit on a QIAcube, processed in batches of 12 samples.

Recombination linked TRBV7-9 to TRBJ1-5, with the D gene too uncertain to name. The TCR comes from a man in his fifties or sixties with HIV. The material was unsorted PBMCs, obtained 1.8 years before starting antiretroviral therapy. The nucleotide sequence reads as follows: TGTGCCAGCAGCTTAGACGGCCAGGGCAATCAGCCCCAGCATTTT. Translated, this gives CASSLDGQGNQPQHF.